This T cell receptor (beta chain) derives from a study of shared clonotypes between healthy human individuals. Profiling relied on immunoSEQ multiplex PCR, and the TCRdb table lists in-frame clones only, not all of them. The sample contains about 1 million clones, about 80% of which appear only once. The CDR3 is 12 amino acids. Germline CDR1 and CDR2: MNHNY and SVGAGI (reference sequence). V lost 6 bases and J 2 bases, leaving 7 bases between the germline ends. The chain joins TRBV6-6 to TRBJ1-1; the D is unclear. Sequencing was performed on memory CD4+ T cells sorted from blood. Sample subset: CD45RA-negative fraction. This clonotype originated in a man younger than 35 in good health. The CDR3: CASSPRNTEAFF. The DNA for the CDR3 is TGTGCCAGCAGCCCGAGAAACACTGAAGCTTTCTTT.